This T cell receptor (beta chain) emerged from a study of T cell responses to AZD1222 COVID-19 vaccine. Whole-study findings and limits: As reported, nearly half of all spike-specific TCRs target variant regions that are unmutated. Only a handful of people who got AZD1222 tested seropositive at baseline. Repertoires were sampled only after the peak T cell response. With dominance at 160-218 and 743-854, vaccine-associated CD4 TCRs spanned spike.

Sequencing used immunoSEQ multiplex PCR; TCRdb keeps in-frame clones, though not all of them. Among 140,000 to 150,000 clones listed, about 92% were seen once. A remark on this clone: What it binds is not known.

Trimming removed 3 bases from V and 5 bases from J; junction bases left unmatched: 6. The CDR3 is made up of 14 amino acids. From germline, CDR1 is MDHEN and CDR2 SYDVKM. The V gene is TRBV28, the J gene TRBJ1-1, with 7 nucleotides matching TRBD1. The receptor's source is an adult who received the AZD1222 COVID-19 vaccine. The material was peripheral blood, obtained 28 days after the second AZD1222 dose. This CDR3 reads CASSFEGAKTEAFF. The CDR3 DNA reads TGTGCCAGCAGTTTTGAGGGGGCAAAAACTGAAGCTTTCTTT.